The source of this TCR beta chain is a study of blood T cell repertoires in COVID-19. Unmatched junction bases numbered 7, after V lost 5 bases and J lost 9 bases. The germline V gene has CDR1 GTSNPN and CDR2 SVGIG (reference sequence). CDR3 size: 14 residues. Sequenced by immunoSEQ multiplex PCR; TCRdb stores in-frame clones only, minus some. In the table there are about 160,000 clones, 82% of which are singletons. The TCR sequence derives from a woman of 80 years or more with active or convalescent COVID-19. Sequencing input: peripheral blood. V is TRBV30 and J is TRBJ1-6, with 10 bases that match TRBD1. The CDR3 bases are TGTGCCTGGGGTGACAGGGGGCAGTTTTCACCCCTCCACTTT. Its protein product is CAWGDRGQFSPLHF.